This T cell receptor beta chain was sequenced in a study of blood T cell repertoires in COVID-19. Study overall: The United States, Italy and Spain supplied acute and convalescent COVID-19 samples. Sample material is recorded as cDNA or gDNA derived from T cells, B-cell-depleted T cells, or PBMCs.

In the study's own analysis: Estimation of nucleated cell counts relied on the amplification of reference gene primers. TCRdb's copy holds only in-frame clones and misses some; the assay was immunoSEQ multiplex PCR. V, J and clone size were drawn from that table, and D and trimming were deduced from the DNA. The sample has some 390,000 clones; around 86% are singletons. With 2 bases clipped from V and 4 bases from J, the junction kept 2 bases outside the gene matches. The germline gives CDR1 SGHVS, CDR2 FQNEAQ. The CDR3 spans 14 residues. The sequencing sample was made of peripheral blood. The clonotype originates from a human donor in a cohort sampled during active COVID-19. The chain links TRBV7-8 to TRBJ2-1; 7 bases match TRBD2. CDR3 amino acids: CASSLMRGYNEQFF. In DNA, the CDR3 is TGTGCCAGCAGCTTAATGCGGGGGTACAATGAGCAGTTCTTC.